Listed below are T cell receptor beta chains from one sample, sequenced in a study of blood T cell repertoires in COVID-19. Repertoires were generated with immunoSEQ multiplex PCR, while TCRdb's copy carries only in-frame clones and drops some. The sample holds around 210,000 clones, roughly 82% seen once. Specimen: peripheral blood. These receptors were taken from a human donor in a cohort sampled during active COVID-19. CDR3s include the opening cysteine and the closing phenylalanine or tryptophan. A D gene is named only where the DNA matches it firmly. Where a row states a size, it is once, few, many or the class of an expanded clone; other rows omit it.

clone_size j_call v_call d_call cdr3_aa cdr3_nt
once TRBJ2-7 TRBV6-5 - CASSRHSSYEQYF TGTGCCAGCAGCCGACATTCGTCCTACGAGCAGTACTTC
once TRBJ1-4 TRBV18 TRBD1 CASSSTGTGGRKLFF TGTGCCAGCTCAAGTACCGGGACAGGGGGCAGAAAACTGTTTTTT
- TRBJ1-1 TRBV2 TRBD1 CASSHRQGDTEAFF TGTGCCAGCAGCCACCGACAGGGAGACACTGAAGCTTTCTTT
- TRBJ2-7 TRBV29-1 - CSAAVERYEQYF TGCAGCGCCGCGGTGGAGCGGTACGAGCAGTACTTC
few TRBJ2-1 TRBV20-1 TRBD2 CSASGLAGYNEQFF TGCAGTGCTAGTGGCCTAGCGGGTTACAATGAGCAGTTCTTC
- TRBJ2-7 TRBV7-8 TRBD1 CASSLVLRDRGPYEQYF TGTGCCAGCAGCTTAGTTCTCCGGGACAGGGGACCCTACGAGCAGTACTTC
- TRBJ2-3 TRBV12-5 - CASGLVLEEDTQYF TGTGCTAGTGGTTTGGTACTGGAGGAAGATACGCAGTATTTT
- TRBJ2-5 TRBV28 - CASGGRPETQYF TGTGCCAGTGGAGGGCGTCCAGAGACCCAGTACTTC
- TRBJ2-3 TRBV7-9 TRBD1 CASSFRGTGTDTQYF TGTGCCAGCAGTTTCCGTGGGACAGGAACAGATACGCAGTATTTT
- TRBJ2-7 TRBV30 TRBD2 CAWSAGLAGFYEQYF TGTGCCTGGAGTGCTGGACTAGCGGGATTCTACGAGCAGTACTTC
many TRBJ1-1 TRBV6-5 TRBD1 CASIRGRGGEAFF TGTGCCAGCATAAGGGGGCGCGGTGGTGAAGCTTTCTTT
many TRBJ2-7 TRBV12-3/TRBV12-4 TRBD2 CASRAGGNEQYF TGTGCCAGCAGGGCGGGAGGGAATGAGCAGTACTTC
- TRBJ2-7 TRBV27 TRBD2 CASSYKGTSGNTYEQYF TGTGCCAGCAGTTATAAAGGGACTAGCGGGAACACCTACGAGCAGTACTTC
once TRBJ2-7 TRBV6-6 TRBD1 CASSYSTQGPFYEQYF TGTGCCAGCAGTTACTCGACACAGGGGCCCTTCTACGAGCAGTACTTC
- TRBJ2-3 TRBV18 TRBD2 CASSQHNMGTSGTDTQYF TGTGCCAGCTCACAGCATAACATGGGGACTAGCGGTACAGATACGCAGTATTTT
- TRBJ1-1 TRBV6-5 TRBD1 CASSYSNRGRTEAFF TGTGCCAGCAGTTACTCGAACAGGGGTCGGACTGAAGCTTTCTTT
- TRBJ1-5 TRBV2 - CASTPESESNQPQHF TGTGCCAGCACCCCAGAGTCGGAGAGCAATCAGCCCCAGCATTTT
once TRBJ2-2 TRBV10-1 - CASSRDTGELFF TGCGCCAGCTCCCGAGACACCGGGGAGCTGTTTTTT
- TRBJ1-1 TRBV6-5 - CASQGTPNTEAFF TGTGCCAGCCAGGGGACCCCGAACACTGAAGCTTTCTTT
- TRBJ2-2 TRBV19 - CASRDSANTGELFF TGTGCCAGTAGAGACAGCGCGAACACCGGGGAGCTGTTTTTT
- TRBJ2-5 TRBV30 TRBD2 CAWATGTTIQETQYF TGTGCCTGGGCAACCGGGACTACCATCCAAGAGACCCAGTACTTC
- TRBJ2-5 TRBV18 TRBD2 CASSPPGLAGGLGGETQYF TGTGCCAGCTCACCACCTGGACTAGCGGGAGGACTGGGAGGAGAGACCCAGTACTTC
- TRBJ1-4 TRBV5-4 - CASSLGGGAREKLFF TGTGCCAGCAGCTTGGGCGGGGGGGCGCGCGAAAAACTGTTTTTT
once TRBJ2-2 TRBV6-5 - CASSYQGSGELFF TGTGCCAGCAGTTATCAGGGTTCCGGGGAGCTGTTTTTT
once TRBJ2-7 TRBV3-1/TRBV3-2 TRBD1 CASSLGDSSYEQYF TGTGCCAGCAGCCTAGGGGACAGCTCCTACGAGCAGTACTTC
once TRBJ2-7 TRBV5-1 - CASSSSRDTTTVEYF TGCGCCAGCAGTAGTAGCCGGGACACCACTACGGTGGAGTACTTC
once TRBJ1-5 TRBV15 - CATSRDRVNQPQHF TGTGCCACCAGCAGAGACAGGGTTAATCAGCCCCAGCATTTT